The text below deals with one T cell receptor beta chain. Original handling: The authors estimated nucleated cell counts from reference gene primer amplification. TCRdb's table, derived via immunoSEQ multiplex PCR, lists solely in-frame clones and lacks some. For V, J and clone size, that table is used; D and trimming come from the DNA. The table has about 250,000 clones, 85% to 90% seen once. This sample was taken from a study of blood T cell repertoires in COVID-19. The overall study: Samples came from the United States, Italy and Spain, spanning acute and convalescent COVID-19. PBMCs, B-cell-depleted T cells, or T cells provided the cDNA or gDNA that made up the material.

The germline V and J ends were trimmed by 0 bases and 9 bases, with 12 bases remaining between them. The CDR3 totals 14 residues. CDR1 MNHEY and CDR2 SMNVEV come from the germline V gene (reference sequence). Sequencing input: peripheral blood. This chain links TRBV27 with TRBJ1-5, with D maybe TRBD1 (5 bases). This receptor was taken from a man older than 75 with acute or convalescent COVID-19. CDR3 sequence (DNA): TGTGCCAGCAGTTTATCGGGTTTGGGGGGGCCCCAGCATTTT. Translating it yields CASSLSGLGGPQHF.